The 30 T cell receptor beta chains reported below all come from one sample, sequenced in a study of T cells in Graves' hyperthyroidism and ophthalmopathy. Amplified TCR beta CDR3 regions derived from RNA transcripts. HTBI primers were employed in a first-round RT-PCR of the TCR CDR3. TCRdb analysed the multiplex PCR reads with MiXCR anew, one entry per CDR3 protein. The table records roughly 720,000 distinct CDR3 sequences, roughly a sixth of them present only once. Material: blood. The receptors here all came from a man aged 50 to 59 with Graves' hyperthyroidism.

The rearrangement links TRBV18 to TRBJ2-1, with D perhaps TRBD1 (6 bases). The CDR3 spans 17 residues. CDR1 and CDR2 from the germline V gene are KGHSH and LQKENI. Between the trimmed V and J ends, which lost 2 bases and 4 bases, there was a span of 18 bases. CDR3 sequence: CASSPRLRGQGYNEQFF. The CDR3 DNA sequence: TGTGCCAGCTCACCAAGGTTGCGAGGCCAGGGGTACAATGAGCAGTTCTTC.

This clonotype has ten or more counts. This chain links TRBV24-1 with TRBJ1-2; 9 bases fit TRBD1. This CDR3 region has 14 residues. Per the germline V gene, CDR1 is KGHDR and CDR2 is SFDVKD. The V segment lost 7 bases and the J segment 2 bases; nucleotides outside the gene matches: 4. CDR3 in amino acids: CATSRGQGNYGYTF. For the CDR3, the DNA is TGTGCCACCAGCCGTGGACAGGGGAACTATGGCTACACCTTC.

For the CDR3, the DNA is TGTGCCAGCAGCTCCCGGGACGGAAAGTACCAAGAGACCCAGTACTTC. It is translated as CASSSRDGKYQETQYF. The V gene is TRBV11-2, the J gene TRBJ2-5; D is perhaps TRBD1 or TRBD2 (5 bases each). CDR3 size: 16 residues. Germline V lookup: CDR1 SGHAT, CDR2 FQNNGV. V was clipped by 4 bases and J by 0 bases, with 15 bases between them.

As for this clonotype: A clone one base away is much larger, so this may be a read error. The CDR3 reads CASSSLDRTADTQYF. The CDR3 nucleotides read TGCGCCAGCAGCTCCCTGGACAGGACGGCAGATACGCAGTATTTT. The V call is TRBV5-1, the J call TRBJ2-3, with 7 bases lining up with TRBD1. The CDR3 contains 15 residues. The V and J ends lost 3 bases and 4 bases, in that order; junction bases with no gene match: 8. Germline assignment: CDR1 SGHRS and CDR2 YFSETQ.

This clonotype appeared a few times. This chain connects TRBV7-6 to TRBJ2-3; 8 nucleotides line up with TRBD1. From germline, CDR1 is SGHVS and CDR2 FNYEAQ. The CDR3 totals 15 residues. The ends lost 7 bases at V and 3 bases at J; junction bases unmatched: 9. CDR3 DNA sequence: TGTGCCAGCACGTGGACAGGGACGACTACAGATACGCAGTATTTT. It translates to CASTWTGTTTDTQYF.

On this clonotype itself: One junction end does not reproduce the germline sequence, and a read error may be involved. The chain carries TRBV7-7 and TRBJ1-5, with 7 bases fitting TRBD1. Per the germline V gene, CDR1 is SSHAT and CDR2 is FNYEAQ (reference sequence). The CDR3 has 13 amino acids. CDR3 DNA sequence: TGTGCTAGCAGCCAGGGACAGAATCAGCCCCAGCATTTT. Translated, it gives CASSQGQNQPQHF.

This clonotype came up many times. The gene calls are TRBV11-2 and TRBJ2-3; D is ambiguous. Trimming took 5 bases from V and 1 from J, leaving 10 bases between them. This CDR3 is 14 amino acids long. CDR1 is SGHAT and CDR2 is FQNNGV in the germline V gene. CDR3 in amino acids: CASSTPTGTDTQYF. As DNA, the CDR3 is TGTGCCAGCAGCACCCCGACTGGCACAGATACGCAGTATTTT.

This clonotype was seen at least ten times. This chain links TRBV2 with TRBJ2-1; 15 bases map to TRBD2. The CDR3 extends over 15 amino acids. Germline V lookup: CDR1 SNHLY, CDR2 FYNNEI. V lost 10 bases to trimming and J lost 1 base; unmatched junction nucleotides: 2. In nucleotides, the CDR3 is TGTGCCATGGGACTAGCGGGAGGATCCTACAATGAGCAGTTCTTC. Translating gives CAMGLAGGSYNEQFF. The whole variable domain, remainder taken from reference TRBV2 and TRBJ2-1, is EPEVTQTPSHQVTQMGQEVILRCVPISNHLYFYWYRQILGQKVEFLVSFYNNEISEKSEIFDDQFSVERPDGSNFTLKIRSTKLEDSAMYFCAMGLAGGSYNEQFFGPGTRLTVL.

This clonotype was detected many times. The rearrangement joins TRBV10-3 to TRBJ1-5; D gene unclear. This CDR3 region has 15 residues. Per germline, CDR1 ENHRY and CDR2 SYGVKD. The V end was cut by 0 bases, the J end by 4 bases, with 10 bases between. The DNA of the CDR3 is TGTGCCATCAGTGAGTCCCAGGAATGGAATCAGCCCCAGCATTTT. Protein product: CAISESQEWNQPQHF.

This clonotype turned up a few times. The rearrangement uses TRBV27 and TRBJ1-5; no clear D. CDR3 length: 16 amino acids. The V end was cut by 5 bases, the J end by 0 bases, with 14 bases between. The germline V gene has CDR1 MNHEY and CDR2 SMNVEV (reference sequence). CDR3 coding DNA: TGTGCCAGCAGTCCCCCGAAGACCTCTAGCAATCAGCCCCAGCATTTT. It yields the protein CASSPPKTSSNQPQHF.

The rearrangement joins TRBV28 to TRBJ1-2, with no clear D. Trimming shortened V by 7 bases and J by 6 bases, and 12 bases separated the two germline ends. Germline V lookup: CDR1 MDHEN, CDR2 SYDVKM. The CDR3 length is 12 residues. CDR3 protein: CASTPDLDGYTF. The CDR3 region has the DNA TGTGCCAGCACACCCGACCTGGATGGCTACACCTTC.

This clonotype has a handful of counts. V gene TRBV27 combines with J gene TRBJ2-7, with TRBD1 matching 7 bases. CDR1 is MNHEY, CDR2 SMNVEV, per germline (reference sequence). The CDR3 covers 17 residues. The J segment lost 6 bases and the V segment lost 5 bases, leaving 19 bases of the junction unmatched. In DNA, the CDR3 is TGTGCCAGCAGTCCACTTTTGGGTTTGACAGGGCGCAGCGAGCAGTACTTC. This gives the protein CASSPLLGLTGRSEQYF.

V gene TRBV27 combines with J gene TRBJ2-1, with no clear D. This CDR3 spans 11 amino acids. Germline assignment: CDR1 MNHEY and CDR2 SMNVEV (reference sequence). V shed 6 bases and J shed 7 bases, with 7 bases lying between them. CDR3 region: CASRGWNEQFF. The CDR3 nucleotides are TGTGCCAGCAGGGGTTGGAATGAGCAGTTCTTC.

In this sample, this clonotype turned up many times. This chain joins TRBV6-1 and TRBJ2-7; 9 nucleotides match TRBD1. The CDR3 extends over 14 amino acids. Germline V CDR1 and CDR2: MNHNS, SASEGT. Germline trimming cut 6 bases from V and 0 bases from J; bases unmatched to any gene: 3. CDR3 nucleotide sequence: TGTGCCAGCAGGGGGACAGGGCACTCCTACGAGCAGTACTTC. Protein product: CASRGTGHSYEQYF.

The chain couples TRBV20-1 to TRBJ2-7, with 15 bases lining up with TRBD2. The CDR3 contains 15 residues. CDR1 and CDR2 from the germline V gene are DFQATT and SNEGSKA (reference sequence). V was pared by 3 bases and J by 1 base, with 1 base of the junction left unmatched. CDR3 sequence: CSASGLAGGSYEQYF. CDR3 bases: TGCAGTGCTAGCGGACTAGCGGGAGGGTCCTACGAGCAGTACTTC.

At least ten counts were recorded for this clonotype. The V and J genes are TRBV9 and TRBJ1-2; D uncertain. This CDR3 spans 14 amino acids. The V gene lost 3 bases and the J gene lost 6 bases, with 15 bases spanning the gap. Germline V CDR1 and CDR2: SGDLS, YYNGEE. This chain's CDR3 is CASSALSPFDGYTF. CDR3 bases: TGTGCCAGCAGCGCCCTTAGCCCATTTGATGGCTACACCTTC.

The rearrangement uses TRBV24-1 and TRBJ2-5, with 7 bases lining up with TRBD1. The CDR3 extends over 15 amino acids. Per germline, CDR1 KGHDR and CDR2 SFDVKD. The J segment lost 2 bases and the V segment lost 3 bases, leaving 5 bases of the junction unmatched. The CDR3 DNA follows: TGTGCCACCAGTGATACCGGGACAGAGCAAGAGACCCAGTACTTC. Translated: CATSDTGTEQETQYF.

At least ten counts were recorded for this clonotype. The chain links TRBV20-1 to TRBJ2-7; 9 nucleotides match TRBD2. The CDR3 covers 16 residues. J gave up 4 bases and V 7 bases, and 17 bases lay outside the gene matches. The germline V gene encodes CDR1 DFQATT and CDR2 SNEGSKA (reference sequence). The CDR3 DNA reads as TGCAGTGGAAGGGCTAGCGGGAACCCCTCGGCGTACGAGCAGTACTTC. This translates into CSGRASGNPSAYEQYF.

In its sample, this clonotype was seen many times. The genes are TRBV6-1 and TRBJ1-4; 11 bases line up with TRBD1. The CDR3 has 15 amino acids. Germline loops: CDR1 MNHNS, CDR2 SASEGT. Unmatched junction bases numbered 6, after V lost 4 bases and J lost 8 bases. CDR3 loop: CASSGQGTGGEKLFF. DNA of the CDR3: TGTGCCAGCAGTGGACAGGGGACAGGGGGAGAAAAACTGTTTTTT.

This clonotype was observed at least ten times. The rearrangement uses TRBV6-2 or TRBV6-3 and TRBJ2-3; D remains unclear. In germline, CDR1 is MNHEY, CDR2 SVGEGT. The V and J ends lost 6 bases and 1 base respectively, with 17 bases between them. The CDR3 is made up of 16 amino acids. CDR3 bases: TGTGCCAGCAGCACTCATGAGGTAGTCGGCACAGATACGCAGTATTTT. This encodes CASSTHEVVGTDTQYF.

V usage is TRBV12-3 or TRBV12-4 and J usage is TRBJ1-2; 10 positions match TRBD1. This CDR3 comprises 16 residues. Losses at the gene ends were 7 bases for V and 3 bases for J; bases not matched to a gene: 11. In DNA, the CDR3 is TGTGCCAGCACTCCGGGACAGGGGAATTCTGACTATGGCTACACCTTC. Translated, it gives CASTPGQGNSDYGYTF.

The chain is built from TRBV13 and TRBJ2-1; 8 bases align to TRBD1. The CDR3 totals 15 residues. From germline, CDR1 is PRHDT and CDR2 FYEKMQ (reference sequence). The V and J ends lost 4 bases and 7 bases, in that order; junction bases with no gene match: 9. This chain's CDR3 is CASSSGGQGANEQFF. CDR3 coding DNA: TGTGCCAGCAGCTCCGGAGGGCAGGGGGCTAATGAGCAGTTCTTC.

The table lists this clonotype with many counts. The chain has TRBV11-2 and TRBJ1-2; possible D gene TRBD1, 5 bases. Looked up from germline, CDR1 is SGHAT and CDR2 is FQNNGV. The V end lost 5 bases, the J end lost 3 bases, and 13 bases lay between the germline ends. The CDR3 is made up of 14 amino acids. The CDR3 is CASSPGGVDYGYTF. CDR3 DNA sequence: TGTGCCAGCAGCCCGGGGGGAGTCGACTATGGCTACACCTTC. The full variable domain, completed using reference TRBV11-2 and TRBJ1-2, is EAGVAQSPRYKIIEKRQSVAFWCNPISGHATLYWYQQILGQGPKLLIQFQNNGVVDDSQLPKDRFSAERLKGVDSTLKIQPAKLEDSAVYLCASSPGGVDYGYTFGSGTRLTVV.

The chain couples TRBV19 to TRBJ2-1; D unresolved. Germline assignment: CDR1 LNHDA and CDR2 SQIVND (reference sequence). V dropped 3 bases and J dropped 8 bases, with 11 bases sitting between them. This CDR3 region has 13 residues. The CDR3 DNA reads TGTGCCAGTAGTATTGTGCCATCCGATGAGCAGTTCTTC. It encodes CASSIVPSDEQFF.

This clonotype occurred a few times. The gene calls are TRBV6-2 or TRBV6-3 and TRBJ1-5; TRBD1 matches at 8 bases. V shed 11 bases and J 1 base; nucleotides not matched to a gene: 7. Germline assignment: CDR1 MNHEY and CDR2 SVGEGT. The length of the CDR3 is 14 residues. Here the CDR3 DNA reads TGTGCCTTAGGACAGGGTAACAGCAATCAGCCCCAGCATTTT. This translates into CALGQGNSNQPQHF.

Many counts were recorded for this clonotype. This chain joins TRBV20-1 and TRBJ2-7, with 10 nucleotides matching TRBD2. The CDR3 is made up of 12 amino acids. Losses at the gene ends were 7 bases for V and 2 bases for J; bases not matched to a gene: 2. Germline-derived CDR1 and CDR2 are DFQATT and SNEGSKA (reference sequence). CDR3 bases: TGCAGTGGGACTAGCGGAACCTACGAGCAGTACTTC. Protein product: CSGTSGTYEQYF.

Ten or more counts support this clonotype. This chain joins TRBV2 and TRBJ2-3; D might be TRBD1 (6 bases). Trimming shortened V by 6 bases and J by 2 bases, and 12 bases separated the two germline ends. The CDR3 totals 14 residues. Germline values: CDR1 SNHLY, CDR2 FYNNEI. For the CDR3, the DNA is TGTGCCAGCAGCGCAGGGGCCTACACAGATACGCAGTATTTT. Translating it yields CASSAGAYTDTQYF.

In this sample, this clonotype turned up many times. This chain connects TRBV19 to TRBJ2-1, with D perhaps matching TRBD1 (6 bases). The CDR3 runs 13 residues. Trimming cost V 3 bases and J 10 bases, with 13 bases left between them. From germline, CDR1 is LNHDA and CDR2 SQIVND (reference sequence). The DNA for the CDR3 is TGTGCCAGTAGTATCAGGCAGGGGCGGGAGCAGTTCTTC. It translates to CASSIRQGREQFF.

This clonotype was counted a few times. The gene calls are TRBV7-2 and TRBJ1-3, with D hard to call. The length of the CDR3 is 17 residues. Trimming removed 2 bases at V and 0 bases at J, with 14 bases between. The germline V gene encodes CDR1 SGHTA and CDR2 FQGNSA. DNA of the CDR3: TGTGCCAGCAGCTTAAGATCGGCAGCCAACTCTGGAAACACCATATATTTT. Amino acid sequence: CASSLRSAANSGNTIYF.

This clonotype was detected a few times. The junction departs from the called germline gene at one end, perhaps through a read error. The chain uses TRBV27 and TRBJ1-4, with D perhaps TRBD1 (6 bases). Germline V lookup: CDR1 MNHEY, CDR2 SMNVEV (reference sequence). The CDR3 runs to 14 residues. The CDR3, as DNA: TGTGCCAGCAGTTACGACAGGTACTCCGAAATACTGTTTTTT. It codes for CASSYDRYSEILFF.